This T cell receptor beta chain was observed in a study of blood T cell repertoires in COVID-19. Germline-derived CDR1 and CDR2 are SGHRS and YFSETQ. The CDR3 has 19 amino acids. The J segment lost 3 bases and the V segment lost 0 bases, leaving 16 bases of the junction unmatched. Recovered Cohort 3 donors showed two negative PCRs, clearance, or symptom resolution. How the authors handled the data: From reference gene primer amplification, estimates of nucleated cell counts were derived. The table came from immunoSEQ multiplex PCR; TCRdb's copy has only in-frame clones and leaves some out. V, J and clone size are taken as reported in that table, and D and trimming were inferred from the DNA itself. The sample carries roughly 300,000 clones, more than 75% recorded once.

This receptor was taken from a woman between 25 and 40 years old who had recovered from COVID-19. The source material was PBMCs or T cells enriched from blood (not recorded which). The chain couples TRBV5-1 to TRBJ2-3; 7 bases line up with TRBD1. CDR3 coding DNA: TGCGCCAGCAGCTTGGGAACTTTCGGACAGGACGTTAGGACAGATACGCAGTATTTT. Its protein product is CASSLGTFGQDVRTDTQYF.